This record concerns one TCR beta chain sequence. What it binds is not known. The data were taken from a study of shared clonotypes between healthy human individuals. Study outcomes and limitations: The sole specimen, blood, was sampled, and tissue repertoires likely differ.

Original handling: There were no quality scores in the junction-only immunoSEQ sequences, so filtering differed. This table comes from immunoSEQ multiplex PCR, and its TCRdb copy is limited to in-frame clones, with some not included. The V and J calls and clone size come from that table; D and trimming were worked out from the DNA. The top ten clones hold 12% of a sample with about 460,000 clones, around 77% of them seen once. The specimen sequenced was PBMCs. The sequence derives from a middle-aged woman in good health. Some clones in this sample may be carry-over from other donors' samples.

This chain's CDR3 is CASRAPGGHQPQHF. Written as DNA, the CDR3 is TGTGCCAGCAGAGCCCCAGGGGGGCATCAGCCCCAGCATTTT. V usage is TRBV28 and J usage is TRBJ1-5; 7 nucleotides agree with TRBD1. The CDR3 loop spans 14 amino acids. Germline V CDR1 and CDR2: MDHEN, SYDVKM. After removal of 6 bases from V and 5 bases from J, the junction contained 7 bases not matched to a gene.